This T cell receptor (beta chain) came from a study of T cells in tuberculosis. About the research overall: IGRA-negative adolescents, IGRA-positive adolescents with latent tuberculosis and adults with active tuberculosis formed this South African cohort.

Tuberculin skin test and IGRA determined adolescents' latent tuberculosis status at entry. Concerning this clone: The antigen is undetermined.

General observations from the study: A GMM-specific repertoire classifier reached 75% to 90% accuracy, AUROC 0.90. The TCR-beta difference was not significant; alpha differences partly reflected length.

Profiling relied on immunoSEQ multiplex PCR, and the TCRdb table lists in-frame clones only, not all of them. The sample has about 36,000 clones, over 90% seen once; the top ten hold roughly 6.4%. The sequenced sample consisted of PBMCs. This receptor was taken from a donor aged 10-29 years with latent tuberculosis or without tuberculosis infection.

The chain's CDR3 is CASSVEPSGTASYEQYF. The CDR3 DNA is TGTGCCAGCAGCGTAGAGCCTAGCGGGACCGCCTCCTACGAGCAGTACTTC. The chain joins TRBV9 to TRBJ2-7; 9 bases align to TRBD2. In germline, CDR1 is SGDLS, CDR2 YYNGEE. This CDR3 region has 17 residues. V lost 0 bases, J lost 0 bases, and 7 bases stayed unmatched.